One and the same sample provided the 5 T cell receptor beta chains below, sequenced in a study of T cells in localized non-small cell lung cancer. The assay was immunoSEQ multiplex PCR, and TCRdb's table has in-frame clones only and misses some. The sample lists about 72,000 clones, around 85% occurring once. This specimen was peripheral blood, taken before any cancer treatment. The receptors originated from a female donor of 60 years or more with stage I lung adenocarcinoma.

The rearrangement links TRBV13 to TRBJ1-5; D unresolved. Between the trimmed V and J ends, which lost 6 bases and 0 bases, there was a span of 6 bases. CDR1 and CDR2 from the germline V gene are PRHDT and FYEKMQ (reference sequence). This CDR3 region has 13 residues. The CDR3 region has the DNA TGTGCCAGCAGTAAGGATAGCAATCAGCCCCAGCATTTT. Its translation is CASSKDSNQPQHF.

The CDR3 protein is CASSYSNRGNQETQYF. The CDR3 DNA reads TGTGCCAGCAGTTACTCGAATCGGGGGAACCAAGAGACCCAGTACTTC. The J gene is TRBJ2-5, the V gene TRBV6-5; TRBD2 might be the D (6 bases). The V and J ends lost 0 bases and 0 bases respectively, with 11 bases between them. This CDR3 region has 16 residues. CDR1 MNHEY and CDR2 SVGAGI come from the germline V gene.

This rearrangement joins TRBV7-8 to TRBJ2-5; D may be TRBD2 (5 bases). The CDR3 has 15 amino acids. V was shortened by 4 bases and J by 4 bases, with 16 bases between the two germline ends. CDR1 is SGHVS, CDR2 FQNEAQ, per germline. CDR3 nucleotides: TGTGCCAGCAGCTCTACTTCCGGGGTAGGAGAGACCCAGTACTTC. Its protein product is CASSSTSGVGETQYF.

J is TRBJ2-7 and V is TRBV28; D is undetermined. Germline V CDR1 and CDR2: MDHEN, SYDVKM. The CDR3 sequence is 14 residues long. Trimming took 2 bases from V and 7 from J, leaving 15 bases between them. CDR3 sequence reads: CASSLKASVKEQYF. The CDR3 DNA reads as TGTGCCAGCAGTTTAAAGGCTAGTGTGAAAGAGCAGTACTTC.

The chain recombines TRBV19 with TRBJ2-1, with TRBD2 matching 7 bases. J gave up 7 bases and V 2 bases, and 11 bases lay outside the gene matches. This CDR3 region has 16 residues. Germline CDR1 LNHDA, CDR2 SQIVND (reference sequence). CDR3 loop: CASSIKYLGGWNEQFF. CDR3 nucleotides: TGTGCCAGTAGTATAAAGTACTTGGGAGGGTGGAATGAGCAGTTCTTC.